The 2 T cell receptor beta chains listed next were all sequenced from one sample in a study of response to subunit inactivated influenza vaccine. TCRdb itself ran the RT-PCR reads through MiXCR, one entry per CDR3 protein. The sample records hundreds of thousands of distinct CDR3 sequences, roughly 14% being singletons. Sequences were derived from PBMCs from blood, sampled around 14 days before vaccination. The receptors shown here come from a man aged 50 to 60 who received an inactivated influenza vaccine.

The V call is TRBV5-5, the J call TRBJ1-2; the match to TRBD1 covers 11 bases. The CDR3 is made up of 14 amino acids. Germline CDR1 and CDR2: SGHKS and YYEKEE (reference sequence). V lost 2 bases to trimming and J lost 6 bases; unmatched junction nucleotides: 3. The CDR3 loop reads CASSFGTGGNGYTF. The CDR3 coding sequence is TGTGCCAGCAGCTTCGGGACAGGGGGAAATGGCTACACCTTC.

This clonotype was seen repeatedly, ten times or more. The rearrangement joins TRBV10-1 to TRBJ2-5, with TRBD1 identical over 8 bases. The CDR3 is 14 amino acids. J lost 4 bases, V lost 3 bases, and 4 bases had no gene match. The germline V gene encodes CDR1 WNHNN and CDR2 SYGVQD (reference sequence). CDR3 coding DNA: TGCGCCAGCAGTGATGACAGGGGTGGAGAGACCCAGTACTTC. Protein product: CASSDDRGGETQYF.